The 27 T cell receptor beta chains below come from one sample, sequenced in a study of human T cells and chemical hapten exposure. TCRdb used MiXCR to reprocess the RACE reads, holding one entry per CDR3 protein. Among 38,000 or so distinct CDR3 sequences listed, 9.5% were seen once. The time point: patch test 3, about 24 weeks after DPC sensitization. Treatment given: therapeutic diphenylcyclopropenone sensitization with weekly scalp DPC. Total RNA was isolated from unfractionated whole blood. Specimen: whole blood, collected in connection with sensitization to the hapten diphenylcyclopropenone (DPC). All receptors derive from a man aged 50 to 59 with alopecia areata. Some clones in this sample may be carry-over from other donors' samples.

This clonotype came up many times. The CDR3 nucleotides read TGCAGCGTTTGGCTATACACCGGGGAGCTGTTTTTT. Its protein is CSVWLYTGELFF. The V and J genes are TRBV29-1 and TRBJ2-2; D gene unclear. Trimming left V 5 bases short and J 3 bases short, with 7 bases between. Looked up from germline, CDR1 is SQVTM and CDR2 is ANQGSEA. The CDR3 loop spans 12 amino acids.

In this sample, this clonotype turned up many times. J is TRBJ2-2 and V is TRBV20-1; the match to TRBD2 covers 9 bases. Germline CDR1 DFQATT, CDR2 SNEGSKA (reference sequence). This CDR3 is 16 amino acids long. V lost 0 bases, J lost 5 bases, and 7 bases stayed unmatched. The CDR3: CSARDRGLALTGELFF. Written as DNA, the CDR3 is TGCAGTGCTAGAGATAGGGGACTAGCCTTAACCGGGGAGCTGTTTTTT.

This clonotype was counted ten times or more. The chain joins TRBV11-1 to TRBJ2-7; possibly TRBD2 for D (6 bases). V dropped 5 bases and J dropped 2 bases, with 16 bases sitting between them. The CDR3 sequence is 15 residues long. Per germline, CDR1 SGHAT and CDR2 FQDESV (reference sequence). This chain's CDR3 is CASSPRDWRTYEQYF. The CDR3 DNA reads TGTGCCAGCAGCCCCCGGGACTGGCGTACCTACGAGCAGTACTTC.

This clonotype was observed at least ten times. The chain uses TRBV3-1 and TRBJ1-2, with a tentative D call TRBD1 (5 bases). The V end was cut by 5 bases, the J end by 4 bases, with 14 bases between. Germline lookup yields CDR1 LGHDT and CDR2 YNNKEL (reference sequence). This CDR3 has 14 residues. The CDR3, as DNA: TGTGCCAGCAGCTCCAGGGAGGAGGTCTATGGCTACACCTTC. This gives the protein CASSSREEVYGYTF.

V usage is TRBV12-3 or TRBV12-4 and J usage is TRBJ1-5; 9 bases fit TRBD1. V was clipped by 6 bases and J by 5 bases; unmatched bases: 8. The CDR3 runs 15 residues. CDR3 in amino acids: CASSPDRGADQPQHF. The CDR3 bases are TGTGCCAGCAGCCCGGACAGGGGAGCGGATCAGCCCCAGCATTTT.

The chain has TRBV5-4 and TRBJ2-1; possible D gene TRBD1, 5 bases. The CDR3 loop spans 14 amino acids. V dropped 4 bases and J dropped 4 bases, with 12 bases sitting between them. CDR1 SGHNT and CDR2 YYREEE come from the germline V gene (reference sequence). CDR3 nucleotides: TGTGCCAGCAGCCTCAGGGATCTTTACAATGAGCAGTTCTTC. Translation gives CASSLRDLYNEQFF.

Many counts were recorded for this clonotype. The J gene is TRBJ2-1, the V gene TRBV9; 9 bases are shared with TRBD2. CDR1 and CDR2 from the germline V gene are SGDLS and YYNGEE. V shed 3 bases, J shed 8 bases, and the junction held 6 bases outside the gene matches. The CDR3 is 14 residues long. The CDR3 reads CASSGVAGVHEQFF. The CDR3 DNA reads as TGTGCCAGCAGCGGAGTAGCGGGAGTCCATGAGCAGTTCTTC.

A word on this clonotype: This may stem from a read error, because a much larger clone lies one nucleotide away. The rearrangement joins TRBV10-2 to TRBJ2-5; 11 bases fit TRBD2. Looked up from germline, CDR1 is WSHSY and CDR2 is SAAADI. This CDR3 is 20 amino acids long. Trimming took 5 bases from V and 3 from J; bases not matched to a gene: 20. The CDR3 nucleotides are TGCGCCAGCAGTCGCCAGACTAGCGGGAATTTTGGGGACAATAAAGAGACCCAGTACTTC. This translates into CASSRQTSGNFGDNKETQYF.

In this sample, this clonotype turned up a few times. The chain employs TRBV18 and TRBJ2-2; D gene unclear. This CDR3 has 13 residues. From germline, CDR1 is KGHSH and CDR2 LQKENI. V lost 0 bases and J 7 bases, leaving 6 bases between the germline ends. CDR3 nucleotides: TGTGCCAGCTCACCACCGGTGGACGGGGAGCTGTTTTTT. It encodes CASSPPVDGELFF.

This clonotype was observed at least ten times. The gene calls are TRBV19 and TRBJ2-5, with D uncertain. The ends were cut back, 3 bases at V and 5 bases at J, with 7 bases in the middle. CDR1 is LNHDA and CDR2 is SQIVND in the germline V gene (reference sequence). This CDR3 comprises 12 residues. CDR3 sequence: CASSILGETQYF. The CDR3 bases are TGTGCCAGTAGTATTCTGGGGGAGACCCAGTACTTC.

Ten or more counts support this clonotype. CDR3 in DNA: TGCGCCAGCAGGTTCGCGGGGGACGATCCGATGGGGGAGCAGTACTTC. It specifies CASRFAGDDPMGEQYF. V gene TRBV4-1 combines with J gene TRBJ2-7; 7 nucleotides match TRBD2. The germline CDR1 and CDR2 sequences are MGHRA and YSYEKL. The V segment lost 6 bases and the J segment 7 bases; nucleotides outside the gene matches: 18. The CDR3 sequence is 16 residues long.

The gene calls are TRBV6-1 and TRBJ1-6, with no clear D. Trimming left V 3 bases short and J 8 bases short, with 11 bases between. Germline-derived CDR1 and CDR2 are MNHNS and SASEGT. This CDR3 comprises 14 residues. The CDR3 sequence is CASSDRHRDSPLHF. DNA for the CDR3: TGTGCCAGCAGTGACAGACATAGGGATTCACCCCTCCACTTT.

This clonotype occurred a few times. This rearrangement joins TRBV7-3 to TRBJ2-5; D might be TRBD1 (6 bases). Germline V CDR1 and CDR2: SGHTA, FQGTGA. This CDR3 region has 15 residues. Trimming cost V 5 bases and J 3 bases, with 16 bases left between them. CDR3 in DNA: TGTGCCAGCAGCCTCGACCGGGACAACAAAGAGACCCAGTACTTC. Residues: CASSLDRDNKETQYF.

This sequence joins TRBV10-3 and TRBJ1-5; no firm D call. V lost 6 bases, J lost 5 bases, and 11 bases lay in between. The germline V gene has CDR1 ENHRY and CDR2 SYGVKD. This CDR3 has 13 residues. The CDR3 DNA follows: TGTGCCATCAGCGGACGGCCAGATCAGCCCCAGCATTTT. Translated: CAISGRPDQPQHF.

This clonotype has only a few counts. The chain employs TRBV11-1 and TRBJ2-6; 7 nucleotides align to TRBD2. This CDR3 contains 17 residues. V was clipped by 5 bases and J by 0 bases; unmatched bases: 7. CDR1 and CDR2 from the germline V gene are SGHAT and FQDESV (reference sequence). The CDR3 reads CASSREGPISGANVLTF. The DNA of the CDR3 is TGTGCCAGCAGCAGGGAGGGTCCCATCTCTGGGGCCAACGTCCTGACTTTC.

V and J are TRBV5-1 and TRBJ2-3; perhaps TRBD2 as D (6 bases). CDR3 size: 15 residues. Germline lookup yields CDR1 SGHRS and CDR2 YFSETQ. V dropped 4 bases and J dropped 2 bases, with 14 bases sitting between them. This CDR3 is CASSKNSGPTDTQYF. The CDR3 DNA reads as TGCGCCAGCAGCAAGAATAGCGGCCCCACAGATACGCAGTATTTT.

The chain links TRBV24-1 to TRBJ2-2; possibly TRBD2 for D (7 bases). Trimming took 6 bases from V and 10 from J, leaving 11 bases between them. The CDR3 has 12 amino acids. The germline CDR1 and CDR2 sequences are KGHDR and SFDVKD. This CDR3 is CATSSGGPELFF. As DNA, the CDR3 is TGTGCCACCAGTTCGGGGGGCCCGGAGCTGTTTTTT.

Ten or more counts support this clonotype. The chain uses TRBV29-1 and TRBJ2-2; 9 bases are shared with TRBD1. Germline CDR1 is SQVTM and CDR2 is ANQGSEA. This CDR3 contains 14 residues. The V segment lost 7 bases and the J segment 5 bases; nucleotides outside the gene matches: 8. CDR3 sequence: CSGTRDRATGELFF. In nucleotides, the CDR3 is TGCAGCGGCACGCGGGACAGGGCTACCGGGGAGCTGTTTTTT.

The chain employs TRBV5-1 and TRBJ2-6; D ambiguous. V lost 4 bases, J lost 0 bases, and 11 bases lay in between. CDR3 length equals 16 residues. Germline V lookup: CDR1 SGHRS, CDR2 YFSETQ. This CDR3 reads CASSTQAYSGANVLTF. CDR3 nucleotides: TGCGCCAGCAGCACTCAGGCCTACTCTGGGGCCAACGTCCTGACTTTC.

This clonotype was seen repeatedly, ten times or more. The rearrangement joins TRBV5-1 to TRBJ2-2, with 14 positions matching TRBD2. V gave up 4 bases and J gave up 0 bases; unmatched junction bases: 5. The CDR3 consists of 18 residues. Per the germline V gene, CDR1 is SGHRS and CDR2 is YFSETQ. The CDR3 loop is CASSHGTSGGANTGELFF. The CDR3 DNA reads TGCGCCAGCAGCCACGGGACTAGCGGGGGCGCGAACACCGGGGAGCTGTTTTTT.

CDR3 nucleotides: TGTGCCAGCAGGTCGTGGGGGAATGGCTACACCTTC. It yields the protein CASRSWGNGYTF. The chain joins TRBV11-1 to TRBJ1-2; the D gene is possibly TRBD1 (5 bases). The CDR3 has 12 amino acids. Looked up from germline, CDR1 is SGHAT and CDR2 is FQDESV (reference sequence). Between the trimmed V and J ends, which lost 6 bases and 6 bases, there was a span of 11 bases.

This clonotype was observed at least ten times. The rearrangement joins TRBV12-3 or TRBV12-4 to TRBJ1-1; D unclear. CDR3 length equals 14 residues. V lost 1 base and J lost 5, with 11 bases in between. This chain's CDR3 is CASSLGPHWTEAFF. The CDR3 DNA reads as TGTGCCAGCAGTTTAGGTCCCCATTGGACTGAAGCTTTCTTT.

This clonotype was recorded at least ten times. V gene TRBV7-8 combines with J gene TRBJ2-7; 8 bases line up with TRBD2. The length of the CDR3 is 18 residues. Germline V gene data show CDR1 as SGHVS and CDR2 as FQNEAQ. The V segment lost 4 bases and the J segment 4 bases; nucleotides outside the gene matches: 18. Written as DNA, the CDR3 is TGTGCCAGCAGCTCGAGAAGCGGGAGAAAGGGAGGGGGATACGAGCAGTACTTC. Protein sequence: CASSSRSGRKGGGYEQYF.

This clonotype was counted between two and nine times. The chain uses TRBV7-2 and TRBJ2-7, with D possibly matching TRBD2 (6 bases). The CDR3 extends over 12 amino acids. Trimming pared 4 bases from V and 4 bases from J, leaving 8 bases between. The germline gives CDR1 SGHTA, CDR2 FQGNSA. This CDR3 reads CASSWEEYEQYF. For the CDR3, the DNA is TGTGCCAGCAGCTGGGAGGAGTACGAGCAGTACTTC.

In this sample, this clonotype turned up many times. The chain is built from TRBV7-2 and TRBJ2-3; 10 bases are a match to TRBD2. This CDR3 is built from 15 residues. J gave up 3 bases and V 1 base, and 1 base lay outside the gene matches. Germline loops: CDR1 SGHTA, CDR2 FQGNSA. The CDR3 coding sequence is TGTGCCAGCAGCTTAGAGGGACTAGCGACAGATACGCAGTATTTT. This translates into CASSLEGLATDTQYF.

This clonotype was recorded many times. The chain joins TRBV28 to TRBJ1-4; D is undetermined. Germline CDR1 and CDR2: MDHEN and SYDVKM. This CDR3 is built from 15 residues. Trimming pared 6 bases from V and 5 bases from J, leaving 16 bases between. The CDR3 DNA follows: TGTGCCAGCAGCCCCGTGGGGTGGGGAAATGAAAAACTGTTTTTT. This gives the protein CASSPVGWGNEKLFF.

The chain couples TRBV29-1 to TRBJ2-6, with D unresolved. CDR1 SQVTM and CDR2 ANQGSEA come from the germline V gene. There are 13 residues in the CDR3. CDR3 nucleotide sequence: TGCACTACTTGGGATTCTGGGGCCAACGTCCTGACTTTC. This codes for CTTWDSGANVLTF.